The rows below give T cell receptor beta chains drawn from one sample of a study of blood T cell repertoires in COVID-19. Clones were sequenced by immunoSEQ multiplex PCR, and TCRdb holds only the in-frame ones, with some missing. Found here are roughly 150,000 clones, 80% of them singletons; the top ten hold around 0.62%. Sequenced material: peripheral blood. All receptors come from a man aged 55 to 70 with acute or convalescent COVID-19. Both conserved end residues are part of each CDR3. Each record gives: J gene, clone size, D gene, V gene, CDR3 DNA, CDR3 protein. A D gene is named only where the DNA matches it firmly. Clone size is stated in some rows and not others, as once, few, many or a class when expanded.

>TRBJ1-5|few|TRBD1|TRBV10-2
TGCGCCAGCCGGCCCGGGACAGGGACGTGGCCCCAGCATTTT
CASRPGTGTWPQHF
>TRBJ2-2|few|NA|TRBV2
TGTGCCAGCAGTGAGGCGCGGCTGAACACCGGGGAGCTGTTTTTT
CASSEARLNTGELFF
>TRBJ2-5|NA|TRBD1|TRBV5-5
TGTGCCAGCAGCTCAGCCTGGGACAGGTTCGGCGAGACCCAGTACTTC
CASSSAWDRFGETQYF
>TRBJ2-3|NA|TRBD2|TRBV7-2
TGTGCCAGCAGCTTGGGACTAGCCACAGATACGCAGTATTTT
CASSLGLATDTQYF
>TRBJ2-1|NA|TRBD2|TRBV7-8
TGTGCCAGCAGCTTAGCGAGTATTTCCGGGGGGGTAAGATGGAATGAGCAGTTCTTC
CASSLASISGGVRWNEQFF
>TRBJ1-3|NA|TRBD1|TRBV10-3
TGTGCCACCGGGACAGAGTCTGGAAACACCATATATTTT
CATGTESGNTIYF
>TRBJ1-5|NA|NA|TRBV19
TGTGCCAGTAGTATCCTCAGAGGTCAGCCCCAGCATTTT
CASSILRGQPQHF
>TRBJ2-2|NA|TRBD1|TRBV3-1/TRBV3-2
TGTGCCAGCAGCCAAGCGGACAGGGCCGGGGAGCTGTTTTTT
CASSQADRAGELFF
>TRBJ1-1|NA|NA|TRBV19
TGTGCCAGTAGTATTCTCCGACTTGACACTGAAGCTTTCTTT
CASSILRLDTEAFF
>TRBJ2-2|NA|TRBD1|TRBV2
TGTGCCAGCCGACAGGGGGCGGCGAACACCGGGGAGCTGTTTTTT
CASRQGAANTGELFF
>TRBJ1-1|NA|NA|TRBV5-8
TGTGCCAGCAGCTTGAGTCGGGGGGCAGCGGCTGAAGCTTTCTTT
CASSLSRGAAAEAFF